A single T cell receptor (beta chain) is shown here with its context. It lacks a known antigen. Within one base of it there is no much larger clone, and no base qualities were kept. This sample is part of a study of cytomegalovirus exposure and HLA in healthy donors (dated by TCRdb to about 2017). Describing the broader study: An earlier analysis of 550 to 700 of the donors reported approximately 300 Gb of sequence data and 120 million or so unique TCR beta sequences from 190 million or so T cells. Approximately 300 gigabases of sequencing data and 75 million to 85 million unique TCR sequences made up an early release that covered approximately 650 HLA-typed donors. Among the roughly 400 genotyped donors, around 79% belonged to the genetic ancestry cluster associated with self-reported Caucasian donors. The study was designed to test whether signatures of past pathogen exposure could be identified by cataloging public T cell receptors. The study used immunosequencing to profile the T cell repertoires of 666 subjects and linked those repertoires to cytomegalovirus serostatus. A separate validation cohort of over 95 different subjects was used in addition to the 666-subject first cohort. High-throughput TCR immunosequencing, statistical association of individual TCRs with disease status, and machine learning were combined to predict cytomegalovirus infection status. A later analysis re-analyzed previously published TCR beta repertoires from 500 to 700 donors and added high-resolution HLA genotyping to study TCR occurrence patterns. Rather than drawing on any new phenotypic data, the later analysis identified candidate immune exposures from TCR beta sequences and the way those sequences occurred across donors. An earlier analysis of more than 450 of the donors used high-throughput TCR beta sequencing to judge whether each TCR beta V gene segment behaved as functional or pseudogenic. Donor age, sex, ethnicity and CMV serostatus were compiled alongside the repertoire data. A later genetic analysis used genome-wide SNP genotypes for about 65% of the 666 donors, treating that subset as a discovery cohort. Every repertoire in the discovery cohort had been generated on one and the same sequencing platform. Class I and class II HLA loci were covered by the typing at four-digit resolution. Typing coverage differed by locus: A, B, C, DRB1 and DQB1 were typed in roughly 620-630 donors, DQA1 in approximately 520, DPA1 in 600 to 610, and DPB1 in 472. Because of strong linkage in the cohort, roughly five DR-DQ haplotypes were treated as single units for association and clustering. On average, approximately 250,000 unique TCR beta nucleotide sequences were sequenced per donor among 398 genotyped donors of the cohort, with about 19% of those sequences being non-productive.

The library was produced with the immunoSEQ multiplex PCR assay. The multiplex PCR relied on a mix of 60 forward primers for TCR Vbeta segments and 13 reverse primers for TCR Jbeta segments. A multiplex PCR assay on genomic DNA amplified the CDR3 region of rearranged TCR beta genes. Amplified TCR beta libraries were sequenced as 87-base-pair reads on the Illumina HiSeq System. The authors processed their data as follows. A later analysis counted approximately 84 million unique TCR beta chains across the 666 repertoires, and around 9.9 million of these chains were shared by at least two donors. Raw reads were error-corrected and collapsed into unique sequences by a nearest-neighbor algorithm in which closely related sequences were merged to remove PCR and sequencing errors. CDR3 sequences were aligned to IMGT reference sequences to assign V, D and J gene segments. For a sequence to be retained, a match of at least six nucleotides to both a V gene segment and a J gene segment was required. A rearrangement was called productive if the CDR3 had no stop codons and remained in frame with V and J, and every other rearrangement was called non-productive. CDR3 was defined according to IMGT convention as the region running from the second conserved V-encoded cysteine to the conserved J-encoded phenylalanine. The earlier analysis of about 590 of the donors excluded sequences that lacked an unambiguous match to a single V gene segment. An earlier analysis of several hundred of the donors called V segments functional above 56.7% productive rearrangements and segregating when the between-donor standard deviation exceeded 5%. A statistical classification framework was built for diagnosing cytomegalovirus status from the catalog of TCR beta chain sequences. In a later analysis, TCR nucleotide sequences were compared against IMGT/GENE-DB human TR gene sequences so that V and J genes could be assigned. The TCRdist pipeline was used in a later analysis to assign CDR3 sequences and most-parsimonious VDJ recombination scenarios. In a later analysis, each TCR beta chain was defined by its CDR3 amino acid sequence together with its V-gene family, and reads without a unique V-gene family were excluded. As a way to deal with suspected cross-contamination and a sequencing artifact, a later analysis dropped approximately 570 nucleotide sequences that were highly shared and had low generation probability. In a later analysis, a clonal expansion index was calculated for each public chain from normalized within-repertoire ranks of inferred template counts. A later analysis computed generation probabilities with a VDJ recombination model fitted to out-of-frame rearrangements, and checked the results against IGoR. In a later analysis, TCR-TCR, TCR-HLA and TCR-CMV co-occurrence was scored with hypergeometric tests, and a repertoire-size bias correction was applied to TCR pairs. A later analysis estimated false discovery rates by permuting HLA or CMV assignments 20 times. In a later analysis, co-occurring TCRs were grouped with DBSCAN, and TCRdist sequence similarity was added when clustering was performed within HLA-allele-positive subsets. Repertoires with fewer than 30,000 or more than 120,000 public chains, plus five repertoires with anomalous nucleotide sharing, were excluded from co-occurrence clustering. TCRdb took this table from immuneACCESS and kept in-frame rearrangements with V and J called. Such tables lack part of the clones; where checked against another copy, unresolved V genes explain under half of the gap, and the rest is unexplained. The V and J calls and clone size were taken over from that table, and D and trimming were inferred from the DNA. A total of under 200,000 clones appear in this sample, 70% to 80% of them only once. The ten largest clones capture roughly 1.4% of the sample.

Counted from cysteine to phenylalanine, this CDR3 has 13 amino acids. Only CDR3 DNA is held: 39 bases, read in frame from base 1. At the junction V is shortened by 1 base and J by 6 bases, with 7 bases in between. Per the germline V gene, SGHDT is the CDR1 and YYEEEE is the CDR2. Study-wide findings and limitations: Roughly 17 rarely observed V segments, including chromosome 9 orphons, were excluded from the earlier analysis of approximately 500 of the donors because counts were too low. Cytomegalovirus status was reported to be diagnosed by the classifier with high specificity and sensitivity in both the original and validation cohorts. Specific HLA alleles were associated with over 15,000 TCR beta sequences at a false discovery rate of 0.05 in a later analysis. Correlated functional status among segregating V segments might be attributable to linkage disequilibrium, but an unknown experimental factor could not be ruled out. A total of fewer than 200 TCR beta chains were listed by the study as associated with cytomegalovirus. A further reported finding was that TCR beta sequences accurately predicted the HLA-A and HLA-B alleles for most subjects in the first cohort. For the cohort, immune exposure information was limited to CMV serostatus. When HLA alleles, especially DR and DQ, strongly co-occurred, TCR associations were difficult to assign to individual alleles. Because HLA typing was missing for some donors at each locus, association tests included only the typed subset. In a later analysis, the rate of TCR association differed among HLA loci, with DRB1 alleles having the most associated TCRs and HLA-C alleles having the fewest. A later analysis reported that several top co-occurrence clusters appeared linked to parvovirus B19, influenza, CMV and Epstein-Barr virus. The 87-base-pair reads could not distinguish some IMGT-functional V segments, including TRBV6-2 and TRBV6-3, so those segments were excluded. In this cohort, only TCR beta chains were sequenced, and detectable features were limited by the absence of alpha or paired-chain data. The sequencing pipeline was judged likely to have produced a cluster of highly shared sequence variants as a technical artifact. In a later analysis, most CMV-associated TCR beta chains were found to appear HLA-restricted, with HLA associations seemingly driven largely by CMV exposure. A later analysis found that HLA-associated TCR beta chains were more clonally expanded and had lower generation probabilities than equally common non-associated chains. In a later genetic analysis, fewer N-insertions in productive TCRs were reported among donors in an Asian-associated ancestry cluster than the roughly 640-donor mean. Most TCR sequences were seen in very few donors, while some public TCRs were found in many individuals. The presence/absence analyses assumed that sequencing depth was roughly uniform across donors, and that assumption may not be true. In an earlier analysis of more than 500 of the donors, most TCR beta V segments appeared in productive rearrangements about 87% or about 30% of the time, broadly matching IMGT annotations. A few of the identified cytomegalovirus-associated TCR beta chains were confirmed in vitro to be specific for cytomegalovirus antigens. It was suggested by the authors that the approach could potentially be generalized to other disease states and immunological phenotypes. A later genetic analysis associated a missense DCLRE1C variant with V-gene and J-gene trimming of TCR beta chains, and an independent cohort replicated the association.

The cohort consisted of approximately 670 healthy bone marrow donors. All cohort members were sampled while nominally healthy, although unrecorded immune exposures were likely present. The donor tested CMV seronegative, placing the donor among the roughly 340 seronegative members of the cohort. Every donor gave a peripheral blood sample, and the peripheral blood mononuclear cells from that sample were used for TCR beta sequencing. Genomic DNA extraction from the blood cell samples was performed with the Qiagen DNeasy Blood Extraction Kit. The sequence came from a man between 40 and 49 years old in good health and CMV-seronegative. Specimen: PBMCs. The sequence joins TRBV5-6 to TRBJ2-2, with no reliable assignment of the D segment. The CDR3 amino acid sequence is: CASSLPSSGELFF. DNA sequence: TGTGCCAGCAGCTTGCCCTCTTCCGGGGAGCTGTTTTTT.